This passage covers 8 T cell receptor beta chains from one sample sequenced in a study of blood T cells in healthy people across ages. With a J-beta primer mix and a sample-barcoded 5' primer, a second PCR ran roughly 6 to 12 cycles. In TCRdb, the 5' RACE reads were re-called with MiXCR into one record per CDR3 protein. Of around 1.5 million distinct CDR3 sequences in the sample, roughly 60% were seen once. Sequencing used blood. All receptors come from a man aged 18 to 30 in good health.

The gene calls are TRBV21-1 and TRBJ1-2. TRBV21-1 counts as a pseudogene. The CDR3 has 14 amino acids. In DNA, the CDR3 is TGTGCCAGCAGCCCGTGGCCAGCCAACTATGGCTACACCTTC. Translation gives CASSPWPANYGYTF.

This clonotype has a single count. This chain uses TRBV5-6 with TRBJ2-1; maybe TRBD2 (5 bases). Germline V gene data show CDR1 as SGHDT and CDR2 as YYEEEE. The CDR3 is 11 residues long. Trimming shortened V by 4 bases and J by 12 bases, and 11 bases separated the two germline ends. This CDR3 reads CASSQGGWQFF. Written as DNA, the CDR3 is TGTGCCAGCAGCCAAGGAGGTTGGCAGTTCTTC.

V gene TRBV10-3 combines with J gene TRBJ1-2; no firm D call. There are 13 residues in the CDR3. Trimming pared 2 bases from V and 4 bases from J, leaving 8 bases between. Germline V gene data show CDR1 as ENHRY and CDR2 as SYGVKD. The CDR3 DNA sequence: TGTGCCATCAGTGAGGGGCAGCTCTATGGCTACACCTTC. As protein: CAISEGQLYGYTF.

This clonotype is a singleton in its sample. The rearrangement uses TRBV7-2 and TRBJ2-1; 8 bases match TRBD2. CDR3 length: 15 amino acids. CDR1 and CDR2 (germline): SGHTA, FQGNSA. Germline trimming cut 4 bases from V and 8 bases from J; bases unmatched to any gene: 10. CDR3 amino acids: CASSWGTSSLDEQFF. Here the CDR3 DNA reads TGTGCCAGCAGCTGGGGGACTAGTAGTCTTGATGAGCAGTTCTTC. The variable domain in full, completed from reference TRBV7-2 and TRBJ2-1, reads GAGVSQSPSNKVTEKGKDVELRCDPISGHTALYWYRQSLGQGLEFLIYFQGNSAPDKSGLPSDRFSAERTGGSVSTLTIQRTQQEDSAVYLCASSWGTSSLDEQFFGPGTRLTVL.

This chain uses TRBV27 with TRBJ2-7; D is unclear. TRBJ2-4 matches the DNA end more closely, so the J call is doubtful. The CDR3 runs 15 residues. Germline CDR1 and CDR2: MNHEY and SMNVEV (reference sequence). The CDR3 region has the DNA TGTGCCAGCAGTTTATTCGGGCGCGGTGTAAACATTCAGTACTTC. This gives the protein CASSLFGRGVNIQYF.

V is TRBV12-3 or TRBV12-4 and J is TRBJ1-1; D is uncertain. Between the trimmed V and J ends, which lost 4 bases and 0 bases, there was a span of 12 bases. This CDR3 has 15 residues. The CDR3 reads CASSSPSDLNTEAFF. The CDR3 DNA follows: TGTGCCAGCAGTTCCCCCTCCGACCTGAACACTGAAGCTTTCTTT.

The rearrangement links TRBV7-2 to TRBJ1-6; D is possibly TRBD1 (5 bases). The CDR3 covers 14 residues. Trimming took off 1 base at V and 7 bases at J, with 8 bases between the two ends. From germline, CDR1 is SGHTA and CDR2 FQGNSA. The CDR3 region has the DNA TGTGCCAGCAGCTTAGTCAGGGTGAATTCACCCCTCCACTTT. Translation gives CASSLVRVNSPLHF.

The V and J genes are TRBV4-1 and TRBJ2-1; possible D gene TRBD2, 5 bases. Germline V CDR1 and CDR2: MGHRA, YSYEKL. V was pared by 0 bases and J by 8 bases, with 14 bases between. The CDR3 is 15 amino acids. The chain's CDR3 is CASSQELGLSYEQFF. For the CDR3, the DNA is TGCGCCAGCAGCCAAGAACTAGGATTAAGCTATGAGCAGTTCTTC.